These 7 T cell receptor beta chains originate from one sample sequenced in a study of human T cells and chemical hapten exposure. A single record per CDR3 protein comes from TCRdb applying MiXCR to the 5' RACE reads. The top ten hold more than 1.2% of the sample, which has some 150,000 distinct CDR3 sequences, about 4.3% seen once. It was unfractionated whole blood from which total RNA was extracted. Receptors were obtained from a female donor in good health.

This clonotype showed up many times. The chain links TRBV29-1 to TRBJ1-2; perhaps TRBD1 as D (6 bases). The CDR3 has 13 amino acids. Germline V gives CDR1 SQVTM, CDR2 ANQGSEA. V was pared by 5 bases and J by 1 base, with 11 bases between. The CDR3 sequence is CSVSTGFNYGYTF. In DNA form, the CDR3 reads TGCAGCGTTTCAACAGGGTTTAACTATGGCTACACCTTC.

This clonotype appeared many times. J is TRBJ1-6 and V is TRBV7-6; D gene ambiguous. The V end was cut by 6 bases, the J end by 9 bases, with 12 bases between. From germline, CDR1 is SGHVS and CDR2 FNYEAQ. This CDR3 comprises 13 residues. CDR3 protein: CASRSLGSSPLHF. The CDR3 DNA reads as TGTGCCAGCAGATCCTTAGGGAGTTCACCCCTCCACTTT.

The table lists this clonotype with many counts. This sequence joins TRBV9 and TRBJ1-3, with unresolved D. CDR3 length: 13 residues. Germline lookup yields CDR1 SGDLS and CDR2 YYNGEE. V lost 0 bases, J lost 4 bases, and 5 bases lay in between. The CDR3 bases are TGTGCCAGCAGCGTAGCGGCGGGAAACACCATATATTTT. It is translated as CASSVAAGNTIYF.

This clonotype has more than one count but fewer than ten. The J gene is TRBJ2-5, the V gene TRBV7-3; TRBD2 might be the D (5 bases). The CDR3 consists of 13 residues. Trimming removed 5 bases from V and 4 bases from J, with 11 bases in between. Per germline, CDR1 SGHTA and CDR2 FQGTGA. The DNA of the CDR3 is TGTGCCAGCAGCCGGGGTACGGGAGAGACCCAGTACTTC. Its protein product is CASSRGTGETQYF.

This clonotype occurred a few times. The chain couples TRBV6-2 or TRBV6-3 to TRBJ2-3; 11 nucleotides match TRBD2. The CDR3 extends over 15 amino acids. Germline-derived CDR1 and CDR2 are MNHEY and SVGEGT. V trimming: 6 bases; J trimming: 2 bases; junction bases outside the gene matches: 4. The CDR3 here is CASSRLAGPTDTQYF. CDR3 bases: TGTGCCAGCAGCAGACTAGCGGGGCCCACAGATACGCAGTATTTT.

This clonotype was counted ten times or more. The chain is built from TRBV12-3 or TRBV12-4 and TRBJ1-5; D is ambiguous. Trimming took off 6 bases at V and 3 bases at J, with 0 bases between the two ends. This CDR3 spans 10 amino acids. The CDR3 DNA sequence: TGTGCCAGCAGCAATCAGCCCCAGCATTTT. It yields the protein CASSNQPQHF.

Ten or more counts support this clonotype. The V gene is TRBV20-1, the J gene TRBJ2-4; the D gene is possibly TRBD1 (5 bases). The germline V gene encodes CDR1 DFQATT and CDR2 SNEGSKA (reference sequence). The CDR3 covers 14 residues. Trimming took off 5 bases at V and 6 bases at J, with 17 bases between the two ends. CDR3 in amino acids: CSAPRLGQLNIQYF. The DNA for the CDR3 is TGCAGTGCTCCCCGTCTGGGGCAGTTAAACATTCAGTACTTC.